A single sample gave rise to the 11 T cell receptor beta chains below, sequenced in a study of cytomegalovirus exposure and HLA in healthy donors (dated by TCRdb to about 2017). Receptor libraries were prepared by the immunoSEQ multiplex PCR assay. A mixture of 60 forward primers for TCR Vbeta segments and 13 reverse primers for TCR Jbeta segments was used in the multiplex PCR. Not all clones reach the TCRdb copy of this immuneACCESS table, which keeps in-frame sequences only. Checked studies attribute under half of the gap to unresolved V genes and leave the rest unexplained. The sample profile shows over 110,000 clones; approximately 84% of them were found once. Roughly 9.7% of the sample is in the top ten clones. Source material: PBMCs. The receptors come from a woman between 55 and 75 years old in good health and CMV-seropositive.

V and J are TRBV19 and TRBJ1-3; 7 bases agree with TRBD1. J lost 1 base, V lost 9 bases, and 6 bases had no gene match. CDR3 size: 14 residues. Germline CDR1 and CDR2: LNHDA and SQIVND (reference sequence). CDR3 coding DNA: TGTGCCAGCCTAACAGGGGATTCTGGAAACACCATATATTTT. Translated: CASLTGDSGNTIYF.

The chain carries TRBV19 and TRBJ1-5; 7 nucleotides line up with TRBD1. Trimming took 7 bases from V and 7 from J; bases not matched to a gene: 7. The CDR3 length is 13 residues. The germline V gene encodes CDR1 LNHDA and CDR2 SQIVND (reference sequence). The CDR3 DNA reads as TGTGCCAGTATGCGGGAGGGGGCACAGCCCCAGCATTTT. Its protein product is CASMREGAQPQHF.

The chain couples TRBV28 to TRBJ1-1, with D unclear. V was cut by 2 bases and J by 4 bases, with 8 bases left in between. Per the germline V gene, CDR1 is MDHEN and CDR2 is SYDVKM. This CDR3 has 13 amino acids. The CDR3 sequence is CASSLVVATEAFF. Here the CDR3 DNA reads TGTGCCAGCAGTTTAGTGGTGGCCACTGAAGCTTTCTTT.

The chain links TRBV2 to TRBJ1-5; D is undetermined. Germline V gene lookup returns CDR1 SNHLY and CDR2 FYNNEI. V was trimmed by 3 bases and J by 6 bases, leaving 9 bases between them. This CDR3 spans 13 amino acids. This chain's CDR3 is CASSEEGFQPQHF. The CDR3 region has the DNA TGTGCCAGCAGTGAGGAGGGTTTTCAGCCCCAGCATTTT.

CDR3 sequence: CASSFEGAIGGELFF. CDR3 nucleotide sequence: TGTGCCAGCAGCTTTGAGGGGGCGATTGGCGGGGAGCTGTTTTTT. This rearrangement joins TRBV5-4 to TRBJ2-2, with 7 bases matching TRBD1. V lost 2 bases to trimming and J lost 7 bases; unmatched junction nucleotides: 8. The CDR3 length is 15 residues. Germline V CDR1 and CDR2: SGHNT, YYREEE (reference sequence).

This chain connects TRBV29-1 to TRBJ1-3; 7 nucleotides match TRBD1. The junction had 6 bases not matched to a gene; V was cut back by 0 bases and J by 4 bases. CDR1 is SQVTM, CDR2 ANQGSEA, per germline. The CDR3 spans 15 residues. The CDR3 sequence: CSVEDLDRAGNTIYF. Written as DNA, the CDR3 is TGCAGCGTTGAAGATCTCGACAGGGCAGGAAACACCATATATTTT. Full variable domain (rest looked up from reference TRBV29-1 and TRBJ1-3): SAVISQKPSRDICQRGTSLTIQCQVDSQVTMMFWYRQQPGQSLTLIATANQGSEATYESGFVIDKFPISRPNLTFSTLTVSNMSPEDSSIYLCSVEDLDRAGNTIYFGEGSWLTVV.

This chain connects TRBV5-1 to TRBJ2-2; TRBD2 matches at 8 bases. Per germline, CDR1 SGHRS and CDR2 YFSETQ. V was clipped by 3 bases and J by 2 bases; unmatched bases: 6. The CDR3 has 16 residues. CDR3 nucleotides: TGCGCCAGCAGCTCGGGACTAGGGCCCAACACCGGGGAGCTGTTTTTT. Translation gives CASSSGLGPNTGELFF.

J is TRBJ1-2 and V is TRBV5-4; perhaps TRBD1 as D (6 bases). Germline V gene sequence: CDR1 SGHNT, CDR2 YYREEE (reference sequence). Trimming left V 4 bases short and J 2 bases short, with 9 bases between. The CDR3 extends over 13 amino acids. Written as DNA, the CDR3 is TGTGCCAGCAGCCTCCAGGGGAACTATGGCTACACCTTC. Its translation is CASSLQGNYGYTF.

Points on this clone: At one boundary the junction diverges from the germline segment, which might be a read error. The gene calls are TRBV28 and TRBJ1-4, with D perhaps TRBD1 (5 bases). This CDR3 has 18 residues. The germline V gene has CDR1 MDHEN and CDR2 SYDVKM. The CDR3 protein is CASSLVIQATATKEKLFF. CDR3 DNA sequence: TGTGCCAGCAGTTTAGTCATTCAGGCGACAGCAACTAAAGAAAAACTGTTTTTT.

CDR3 sequence (DNA): TGTGCCAGCAGCTCCCGGACTAGCGGGAGCACAGATACGCAGTATTTT. Translated, it gives CASSSRTSGSTDTQYF. This chain links TRBV7-9 with TRBJ2-3; 11 bases map to TRBD2. The length of the CDR3 is 16 residues. Unmatched junction bases numbered 3, after V lost 4 bases and J lost 0 bases. Germline V gene lookup returns CDR1 SEHNR and CDR2 FQNEAQ (reference sequence).

This chain connects TRBV28 to TRBJ2-7; D perhaps matches TRBD2 (5 bases). V lost 7 bases and J lost 3, with 19 bases in between. Germline V gives CDR1 MDHEN, CDR2 SYDVKM. The CDR3 sequence is 15 residues long. CDR3 nucleotides: TGTGCCAGCAAAGGTTCCACTACTAGGTTCTACGAGCAGTACTTC. Protein sequence: CASKGSTTRFYEQYF. The full variable domain, its missing parts supplied by reference TRBV28 and TRBJ2-7, is DVKVTQSSRYLVKRTGEKVFLECVQDMDHENMFWYRQDPGLGLRLIYFSYDVKMKEKGDIPEGYSVSREKKERFSLILESASTNQTSMYLCASKGSTTRFYEQYFGPGTRLTVT.